Listed below are T cell receptor beta chains from one sample, sequenced in a study of regulatory T cells in long-lasting Graves disease. Each CDR3 protein is one row after TCRdb ran MiXCR on the multiplex PCR reads. The table has under 800,000 distinct CDR3 sequences, less than 20% seen once. These sequences were also reported in another study, on T cells in Graves' hyperthyroidism and ophthalmopathy.

The source material was peripheral blood mononuclear cells (PBMCs), sampled at new diagnosis, from a patient treated with antithyroid drugs. The receptors were gathered from a woman aged 25-40 years with Graves disease. The CDR3 runs from the conserved cysteine through the conserved F or W. D genes are given only for firm matches. Clone size is not always given. Where it is, it says once, few, many or a class for expanded clones.

>TRBV2|.|TRBJ2-7|many
TGTGCCAGCAGGTCCGTCGGAATCTACGAGCAGTACTTC
CASRSVGIYEQYF
>TRBV6-2/TRBV6-3|.|TRBJ2-1|many
TGTGCCAGCAGTTACTCAGGGGGAGCCTACAATGAGCAGTTCTTC
CASSYSGGAYNEQFF
>TRBV18|.|TRBJ1-1|few
TGTGCCAGCTCACCACCCGACAGTGAAGCTTTCTTT
CASSPPDSEAFF
>TRBV5-6|.|TRBJ2-5|.
TGTGCCAGCAGTTCCATTTTGGGAGACCAAGAGACCCAGTACTTC
CASSSILGDQETQYF
>TRBV3-1|.|TRBJ1-5|.
TGTGCCAGCAGCCAAGTCTTGGGTAGCAATCAGCCCCAGCATTTT
CASSQVLGSNQPQHF
>TRBV7-2|.|TRBJ2-1|many
TGTGCCAGCAGCTTCCATTATGAGCAGTTCTTC
CASSFHYEQFF
>TRBV18|.|TRBJ2-5|many
TGTGCCAGCAGCCCAACAGGAAAAGAGACCCAGTACTTC
CASSPTGKETQYF
>TRBV2|.|TRBJ2-7|few
TGTGCCAGCAGTCGGACTCCCAAGCAGTACTTC
CASSRTPKQYF
>TRBV7-3|TRBD1|TRBJ2-3|.
TGTGCCAGCAGCGCCACAGGGGGAAGCACAGATACGCAGTATTTT
CASSATGGSTDTQYF
>TRBV3-1|TRBD1|TRBJ1-5|many
TGTGCCAGCAGCCAAGGGATAGGGGACAGAGGCAATCAGCCCCAGCATTTT
CASSQGIGDRGNQPQHF
>TRBV4-1|.|TRBJ1-2|.
TGCGCCAGCAGCCAGACATTGAGCTATGGCTACACCTTC
CASSQTLSYGYTF
>TRBV5-1|TRBD2|TRBJ2-7|many
TGCGCCAGCAGCGATATAGCGGGGTCCTACGAGCAGTACTTC
CASSDIAGSYEQYF
>TRBV20-1|.|TRBJ1-2|few
TGCAGTGCTAGAGATCGACCATATGCCTTC
CSARDRPYAF
>TRBV10-3|TRBD2|TRBJ2-1|.
TGTGCCATCAGTGAGCGGTCGGGGCGGGAGGGCTACAATGAGCAGTTCTTC
CAISERSGREGYNEQFF
>TRBV14|TRBD1|TRBJ1-6|.
TGTGCCAGCAGACTTACGACAGGGCTTTCACCCCTCCACTTT
CASRLTTGLSPLHF
>TRBV28|.|TRBJ2-1|many
TGTGCCAGCAGTTGGGTGTACAATGAGCAGTTCTTC
CASSWVYNEQFF
>TRBV6-2/TRBV6-3|.|TRBJ2-3|few
TGTGCCAGCACCGAGGGGGAGTGGAAGGCAGATACGCAGTATTTT
CASTEGEWKADTQYF
>TRBV20-1|TRBD1|TRBJ1-1|many
TGCAGTGCTAGGGCCCCAGGGGGCCCGGGCACTGAAGCTTTCTTT
CSARAPGGPGTEAFF
>TRBV30|.|TRBJ1-5|.
TGTGCCTGGAGTGCCTTCGAAGGTGGGCCCCAGCATTTT
CAWSAFEGGPQHF
>TRBV3-1|.|TRBJ1-6|few
TGTGCCAGCAGCCACGGGGCAAATTCACCCCTCCACTTT
CASSHGANSPLHF
>TRBV15|.|TRBJ1-2|many
TGTGCCACCAGCAGAGATGTAACCTTCTATGGCTACACCTTC
CATSRDVTFYGYTF
>TRBV7-9|TRBD1|TRBJ1-1|few
TGTGCCAGCAGCTTAGGCCGTTACAGGGGGAGAAACACTGAAGCTTTCTTT
CASSLGRYRGRNTEAFF
>TRBV10-3|.|TRBJ1-2|many
TGTGCCACCACTGGAGACCTATCAGATGGCTACACCTTC
CATTGDLSDGYTF
>TRBV5-1|.|TRBJ1-6|.
TGCGCCAGCAGCTTGGGAGTAGGGAGACCCCTCCACTTT
CASSLGVGRPLHF
>TRBV6-2/TRBV6-3|.|TRBJ1-6|.
TGTGCCAGCATCTCTGGCAGGGAAGTACTACTAGGATCACCCCTCCACTTT
CASISGREVLLGSPLHF